This note documents a single T cell receptor beta chain sequence. The antigen is not known. MiXCR, run by TCRdb on the 5' RACE reads, gives a single entry per CDR3 protein. The data show approximately 540,000 distinct CDR3 sequences, with approximately 11% seen just once and nearly 7% held by the top ten. This sample was taken from a study of CD8 T cells in ankylosing spondylitis. Study-wide results and limits: Clones that were linked to disease were CD8+ and were relatively rare in peripheral blood. The study identified a TCR beta motif of roughly eight highly homologous variants that appeared characteristic of ankylosing spondylitis blood. Within matched ankylosing spondylitis synovial fluid, disease-linked clones were reportedly significantly enriched.

The sequence derives from a male donor with ankylosing spondylitis. The sample comprised blood, either unsorted or a sorted T cell fraction (not recorded which).

The CDR3 DNA reads TGTGCCAGCTCATCAATGACAGGGGCGAGATCAACTAATGAAAAACTGTTTTTT. Amino acids: CASSSMTGARSTNEKLFF. The J gene is TRBJ1-4, the V gene TRBV18, with 8 bases lining up with TRBD1. CDR1 and CDR2 from the germline V gene are KGHSH and LQKENI. This CDR3 region has 18 residues. The J segment lost 0 bases and the V segment lost 5 bases, leaving 11 bases of the junction unmatched.